Listed below are T cell receptor beta chains from one sample, sequenced in a study of blood T cell repertoires in COVID-19. The method was immunoSEQ multiplex PCR; TCRdb's version includes in-frame clones alone and lacks a portion of them. Among about 230,000 clones listed, roughly 80% were seen once. Material: peripheral blood. The receptors were sampled from a woman older than 75 with acute or convalescent COVID-19. Both conserved end residues are part of each CDR3. The D gene is left open where the match is weak. A clone size is listed for some rows: how often the clone was seen (once, few, many), or a class if it is expanded.

V	J	length	D	size	DNA	CDR3
TRBV28	TRBJ2-5	13	-	once	TGTGCCAGCAGTTTAGGGGCACAAGAGACCCAGTACTTC	CASSLGAQETQYF
TRBV7-9	TRBJ2-1	18	TRBD1	few	TGTGCCAGCAGCCCCGCCGGACAGGGGGCATATCGCTACAATGAGCAGTTCTTC	CASSPAGQGAYRYNEQFF
TRBV9	TRBJ1-5	15	-	-	TGTGCCAGCAGCGCCCTACAGGGAAGCAATCAGCCCCAGCATTTT	CASSALQGSNQPQHF
TRBV9	TRBJ2-3	15	TRBD2	-	TGTGCCAGCAGCGGCAGCGGGAGTGGTTCAGATACGCAGTATTTT	CASSGSGSGSDTQYF
TRBV5-6	TRBJ2-7	15	-	few	TGTGCCAGCAGCTTGGGACTAGGGGGCAGGTACGAGCAGTACTTC	CASSLGLGGRYEQYF
TRBV7-3	TRBJ2-1	17	-	-	TGTGCCAGCAGCTTTAATACGGGAGTCCCTAAATACAATGAGCAGTTCTTC	CASSFNTGVPKYNEQFF
TRBV6-1	TRBJ2-7	14	TRBD2	-	TGTGCCAGCAGTCACGGGACTAGCGGGAGGGCCTTCTACTTC	CASSHGTSGRAFYF
TRBV7-9	TRBJ2-3	16	-	-	TGTGCCAGCAGCTTAGATACAGGGAACCCAACAGATACGCAGTATTTT	CASSLDTGNPTDTQYF
TRBV14	TRBJ2-3	16	-	-	TGTGCCAGCAGCCAAGTTCTAGGTTTCTTCTCAGATACGCAGTATTTT	CASSQVLGFFSDTQYF
TRBV3-1/TRBV3-2	TRBJ2-7	14	TRBD2	-	TGTGCCAGCAGCCAAGGACGGGGGGGCTACGAGCAGTACTTC	CASSQGRGGYEQYF
TRBV7-9	TRBJ2-2	15	TRBD1	-	TGTGCCAGCAGCCCCGGGACAGTGAACACCGGGGAGCTGTTTTTT	CASSPGTVNTGELFF
TRBV19	TRBJ1-2	19	-	-	TGTGCCAGTAGTATAGATGCCCCAAGATCGGGATATCTAGGCTATGGCTACACCTTC	CASSIDAPRSGYLGYGYTF
TRBV6-5	TRBJ2-5	14	TRBD2	-	TGTGCCAGCAGCACAGCGGGGGGGTGGGAGACCCAGTACTTC	CASSTAGGWETQYF
TRBV5-1	TRBJ1-5	14	-	-	TGCGCCAGCAGTAAAGGAGACAGGTATGAGCCCCAGCATTTT	CASSKGDRYEPQHF